By sample fraction, the clone carrying this TCR beta chain is medium-sized. The antigen remains unidentified. V lost 6 bases and J lost 4, with 20 bases in between. CDR3 length: 16 residues. These data come from a study of T-cell memory formation after mild COVID-19. General study findings and limits: A subset of responding clones appeared in pre-infection memory, suggesting cross-reactive memory joined. Contracting CD8+ clones were enriched in EMRA, CD4+ mainly in CM and EM. Contracting clones from day 15 to 85 showed balanced CD4/CD8; later expanders favored CD4+.

A single record per CDR3 protein comes from TCRdb applying MiXCR to the 5' RACE reads. Of under 35,000 distinct CDR3 sequences listed, roughly a sixth were seen once; the top ten hold roughly 1.3%. Sequenced input: PBMCs or a T cell subset sorted from them (not recorded which). The sequence was obtained from an adult who had mild COVID-19 (a few samples of this study predate the infection). Cell type and time point are not known. This chain links TRBV12-3 or TRBV12-4 with TRBJ2-3, with D perhaps matching TRBD1 (5 bases). The CDR3 sequence: CASSSGPSQGADTQYF. The CDR3 DNA reads as TGTGCCAGCAGCTCGGGTCCCTCCCAAGGGGCAGATACGCAGTATTTT.